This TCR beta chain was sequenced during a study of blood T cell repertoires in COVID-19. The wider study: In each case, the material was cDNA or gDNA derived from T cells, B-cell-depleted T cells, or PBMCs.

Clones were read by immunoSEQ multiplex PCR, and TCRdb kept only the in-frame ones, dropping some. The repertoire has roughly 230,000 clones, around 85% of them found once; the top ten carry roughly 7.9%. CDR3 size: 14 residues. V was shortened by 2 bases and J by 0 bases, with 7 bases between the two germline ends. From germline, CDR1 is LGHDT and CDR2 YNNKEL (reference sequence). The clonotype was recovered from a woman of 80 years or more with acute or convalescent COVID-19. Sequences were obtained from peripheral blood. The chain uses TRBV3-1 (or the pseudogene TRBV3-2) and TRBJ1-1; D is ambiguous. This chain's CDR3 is CASSQSTVNTEAFF. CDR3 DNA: TGTGCCAGCAGCCAATCTACCGTGAACACTGAAGCTTTCTTT.